These T cell receptor beta chains were read from a single sample in a study of control samples from healthy donors and cancer patients. TCRdb keeps only in-frame clones here, not all; method: immunoSEQ multiplex PCR. The table shows roughly 200,000 clones, with 80% to 95% occurring only once. Material: blood. Receptor source: a man aged 18-30 years in good health. Both conserved end residues are part of each CDR3. A D gene is named only where the DNA matches it firmly. Some rows mark clone size as missing; the rest say once, few, many or name a class of expanded clone.

V	J	size	D	CDR3	DNA
TRBV12-5	TRBJ1-1	.	.	CASGLVRGENTEAFF	TGTGCTAGTGGTTTGGTACGGGGGGAGAACACTGAAGCTTTCTTT
TRBV6-6	TRBJ2-2	.	.	CASSYTGSADGELFF	TGTGCCAGCAGTTACACCGGTAGCGCCGACGGGGAGCTGTTTTTT
TRBV28	TRBJ1-2	.	.	CASSFETNYGYTF	TGTGCCAGCAGTTTTGAGACTAACTATGGCTACACCTTC
TRBV10-3	TRBJ2-3	.	TRBD1	CAISESMGQGGKIDTQYF	TGTGCCATCAGTGAGTCGATGGGACAGGGGGGCAAGATAGATACGCAGTATTTT
TRBV7-3	TRBJ2-1	.	TRBD1	CASSFDRGDNEQFF	TGTGCCAGCAGCTTCGACAGGGGGGACAATGAGCAGTTCTTC
TRBV4-1	TRBJ2-1	.	.	CASSESSYNEQFF	TGCGCCAGCAGCGAAAGCTCCTACAATGAGCAGTTCTTC
TRBV11-3	TRBJ1-6	.	.	CASSWTRDSPLHF	TGTGCCAGCAGCTGGACTCGGGATTCACCCCTCCACTTT
TRBV6-7	TRBJ1-5	.	.	CAGLSSDRGHTSNQPQHF	TGTGCCGGCCTATCATCGGACCGGGGACACACAAGCAATCAGCCCCAGCATTTT
TRBV5-5	TRBJ1-6	.	.	CASSLDGVNSPLHF	TGTGCCAGCAGCCTCGACGGAGTTAATTCACCCCTCCACTTT
TRBV7-9	TRBJ1-2	.	TRBD1	CASSFHGTENDYGYTF	TGTGCCAGCAGCTTCCACGGGACAGAGAACGACTATGGCTACACCTTC
TRBV5-3	TRBJ1-2	once	.	CARSLKLGSGGYTF	TGTGCCAGAAGCTTGAAGCTAGGGAGCGGTGGCTACACCTTC
TRBV2	TRBJ2-1	.	TRBD2	CASSEIKVAGGKQFF	TGTGCCAGCAGTGAAATTAAAGTAGCGGGGGGAAAGCAGTTCTTC
TRBV5-1	TRBJ2-5	once	TRBD2	CASRSSGGPTQETQYF	TGCGCCAGCAGATCTAGCGGGGGGCCGACCCAAGAGACCCAGTACTTC
TRBV6-5	TRBJ1-2	.	.	CASSYGRQGYGYTF	TGTGCCAGCAGTTACGGGCGCCAGGGGTATGGCTACACCTTC